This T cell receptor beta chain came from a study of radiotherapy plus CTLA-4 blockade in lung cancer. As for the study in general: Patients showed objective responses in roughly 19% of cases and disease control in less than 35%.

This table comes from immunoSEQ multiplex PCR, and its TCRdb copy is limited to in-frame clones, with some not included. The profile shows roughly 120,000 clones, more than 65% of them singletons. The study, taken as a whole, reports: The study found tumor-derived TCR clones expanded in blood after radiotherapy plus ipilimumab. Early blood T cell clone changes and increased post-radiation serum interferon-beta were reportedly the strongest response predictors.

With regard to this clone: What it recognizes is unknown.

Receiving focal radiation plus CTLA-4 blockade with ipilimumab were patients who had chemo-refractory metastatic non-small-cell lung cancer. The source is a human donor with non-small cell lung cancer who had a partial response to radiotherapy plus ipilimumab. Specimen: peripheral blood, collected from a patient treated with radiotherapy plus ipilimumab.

CDR3 protein: CASSQDEGSGMQPQHF. CDR3 DNA: TGCGCCAGCAGCCAAGATGAGGGCAGTGGGATGCAGCCCCAGCATTTT. This chain joins TRBV4-3 and TRBJ1-5; D is ambiguous. The V gene's germline CDR1 is LGHNA and CDR2 YSLEER. V was trimmed by 0 bases and J by 7 bases, leaving 16 bases between them. This CDR3 region has 16 residues.